The clone carrying this TCR beta chain was observed a few times. What it recognizes is unknown. As TCR cDNA was made by 5'RACE template switching, a universal primer site and UMIs were added. One entry per CDR3 protein, called by TCRdb with MiXCR from the 5' RACE reads. Of about 170,000 distinct CDR3 sequences in the sample, approximately 6.2% were seen once. This sample stems from a study of T cells after yellow fever vaccination. Across the study: Fractions low in cell number were prepared with SMART-Seq v4 Ultra Low Input.

The length of the CDR3 is 14 residues. Germline CDR1 is MNHEY and CDR2 is SVGAGI. V lost 0 bases to trimming and J lost 2 bases, with 7 bases between them. Overall study results and limits: Most primary-vaccination clones reappeared after the booster (approximately 95% CD4, roughly 88% CD8). Abundant clonotypes from the bulk population could get into FACS-sorted repertoires as contaminants.

This TCR came from a man aged 18-30 years who received the YFV17D yellow fever vaccine. The chain links TRBV6-5 to TRBJ1-2; TRBD1 might be the D (5 bases). The sequenced sample was CD4+ T cells sorted from PBMCs, obtained on the day of the first yellow fever vaccination. The CDR3 region is CASSYSGENYGYTF. The CDR3 DNA follows: TGTGCCAGCAGTTACTCAGGGGAGAACTATGGCTACACCTTC.